Following are 28 T cell receptor beta chains from one sample sequenced in a study of identical twins. TCRdb ran MiXCR on the 5' RACE reads and lists one entry per CDR3 protein. There are about 1.7 million distinct CDR3 sequences in the sample; about 30% occur only once, and about 0.27% lies in the top ten. The source material was cord blood. The receptors originated from a newborn girl in good health.

This clonotype occurred a few times. V and J are TRBV20-1 and TRBJ2-3; D may correspond to TRBD1 or TRBD2 (5 bases each). Germline V gene sequence: CDR1 DFQATT, CDR2 SNEGSKA (reference sequence). V gave up 3 bases and J gave up 2 bases, with 12 bases separating them. The CDR3 has 14 amino acids. Here the CDR3 reads CSARAGTNTDTQYF. The CDR3 DNA follows: TGCAGTGCTAGGGCCGGGACCAACACAGATACGCAGTATTTT.

In this sample, this clonotype turned up a few times. This chain links TRBV2 with TRBJ2-7; no definite D call. V lost 3 bases and J 3 bases, leaving 9 bases between the germline ends. CDR1 SNHLY and CDR2 FYNNEI come from the germline V gene. The CDR3 extends over 13 amino acids. The CDR3 spells CASSEGWGYEQYF. The CDR3 bases are TGTGCCAGCAGTGAGGGTTGGGGCTACGAGCAGTACTTC.

This clonotype was picked up a small number of times. V gene TRBV6-1 combines with J gene TRBJ2-1; D gene uncertain. Germline lookup yields CDR1 MNHNS and CDR2 SASEGT. This CDR3 is 13 amino acids long. With 4 bases removed from V and 8 bases from J, the gap between germline ends came to 12 bases. The CDR3: CASSGFRMDEQFF. CDR3 DNA: TGTGCCAGCAGTGGGTTCCGTATGGATGAGCAGTTCTTC.

The V call is TRBV4-1, the J call TRBJ2-7; D may be TRBD1 or TRBD2 (5 bases each). TRBJ2-5 explains the end of the DNA better; the J call may be wrong. CDR3 length: 16 amino acids. Looked up from germline, CDR1 is MGHRA and CDR2 is YSYEKL. The CDR3, as DNA: TGCGCCAGCAGCCAAGATCCGGGACGGAAGCAAGAGACCCAGTACTTC. It codes for CASSQDPGRKQETQYF.

This clonotype came up a few times. The V call is TRBV2, the J call TRBJ1-2; D unclear. Germline CDR1 reads SNHLY; CDR2 reads FYNNEI. CDR3 length: 13 residues. The V end lost 4 bases, the J end lost 8 bases, and 14 bases lay between the germline ends. In DNA form, the CDR3 reads TGTGCCAGCAGTGGTCAGGAGATTCGGGGCTACACCTTC. Its protein is CASSGQEIRGYTF.

This clonotype turned up a few times. This chain uses TRBV6-6 with TRBJ2-7, with D perhaps TRBD2 (5 bases). The CDR3 covers 12 residues. Trimming left V 5 bases short and J 7 bases short, with 12 bases between. CDR1 is MNHNY and CDR2 is SVGAGI in the germline V gene (reference sequence). For the CDR3, the DNA is TGTGCCAGCAGTCGGCGGGCGGGTGAGCAGTACTTC. Translated: CASSRRAGEQYF.

This rearrangement joins TRBV7-2 to TRBJ2-3, with TRBD2 as a possible D gene (5 bases). Between the trimmed V and J ends, which lost 1 base and 0 bases, there was a span of 11 bases. This CDR3 has 16 residues. Per germline, CDR1 SGHTA and CDR2 FQGNSA. The CDR3 sequence: CASSLVGRTSTDTQYF. The CDR3 coding sequence is TGTGCCAGCAGCTTAGTTGGGCGGACTAGCACAGATACGCAGTATTTT.

This clonotype occurred once. This sequence joins TRBV21-1 and TRBJ1-3. TRBV21-1 is a known pseudogene. The CDR3 loop spans 17 amino acids. The CDR3: CASSKEPQQVEGNTIYF. The CDR3 DNA reads as TGTGCCAGCAGCAAAGAACCACAGCAGGTGGAAGGAAACACCATATATTTT.

The V gene is TRBV28, the J gene TRBJ1-1; no reliable D call. V was cut by 2 bases and J by 0 bases, with 13 bases left in between. Germline loops: CDR1 MDHEN, CDR2 SYDVKM. The CDR3 has 16 amino acids. The CDR3 DNA reads as TGTGCCAGCAGTTTAAGAGGGTGGGCCCTGAACACTGAAGCTTTCTTT. Encoded protein: CASSLRGWALNTEAFF.

This clonotype was observed a few times. Here the CDR3 DNA reads TGCAGTTCCACGAGGGTTGGGGGCCTCTACAATGAGCAGTTCTTC. It translates to CSSTRVGGLYNEQFF. The rearrangement joins TRBV20-1 to TRBJ2-1; a possible D gene is TRBD1 (6 bases). Germline V gene lookup returns CDR1 DFQATT and CDR2 SNEGSKA (reference sequence). There are 15 residues in the CDR3. V was cut by 8 bases and J by 3 bases, with 20 bases left in between.

J is TRBJ2-4 and V is TRBV5-1; D is uncertain. The CDR3 length is 15 residues. V was pared by 1 base and J by 3 bases, with 11 bases between. Germline loops: CDR1 SGHRS, CDR2 YFSETQ. The CDR3 nucleotides read TGCGCCAGCAGCTTGTCGGCAGGCATCAAAAACATTCAGTACTTC. Translated: CASSLSAGIKNIQYF. Supplemented by reference TRBV5-1 and TRBJ2-4, the full variable domain reads KAGVTQTPRYLIKTRGQQVTLSCSPISGHRSVSWYQQTPGQGLQFLFEYFSETQRNKGNFPGRFSGRQFSNSRSEMNVSTLELGDSALYLCASSLSAGIKNIQYFGAGTRLSVL.

In this sample, this clonotype turned up a few times. The V call is TRBV30, the J call TRBJ2-3; no clear D gene. Germline CDR1 reads GTSNPN; CDR2 reads SVGIG (reference sequence). The CDR3 extends over 15 amino acids. V was cut by 2 bases and J by 4 bases, with 16 bases left in between. CDR3 sequence: CAWSPRRRRADTQYF. The CDR3 bases are TGTGCCTGGAGTCCTCGTCGTCGAAGGGCAGATACGCAGTATTTT. The complete variable domain, with remaining parts taken from reference TRBV30 and TRBJ2-3, reads SQTIHQWPATLVQPVGSPLSLECTVEGTSNPNLYWYRQAAGRGLQLLFYSVGIGQISSEVPQNLSASRPQDRQFILSSKKLLLSDSGFYLCAWSPRRRRADTQYFGPGTRLTVL.

CDR3 in amino acids: CSARSGTGNTIYF. CDR3 nucleotides: TGCAGTGCTAGGTCTGGGACTGGAAACACCATATATTTT. The genes are TRBV20-1 and TRBJ1-3; D not certain. The V end lost 3 bases, the J end lost 2 bases, and 8 bases lay between the germline ends. This CDR3 comprises 13 residues. Per the germline V gene, CDR1 is DFQATT and CDR2 is SNEGSKA (reference sequence).

This clonotype occurred a few times. The rearrangement uses TRBV20-1 and TRBJ2-3; 9 bases match TRBD2. Germline values: CDR1 DFQATT, CDR2 SNEGSKA (reference sequence). The V and J ends lost 0 bases and 5 bases, in that order; junction bases with no gene match: 3. This CDR3 has 14 residues. The CDR3, as DNA: TGCAGTGCTAGAGATTCACTAGCGGGAGATACGCAGTATTTT. It specifies CSARDSLAGDTQYF.

The chain uses TRBV5-1 and TRBJ2-3; D tentatively reads TRBD1 or TRBD2 (5 bases each). Germline V gives CDR1 SGHRS, CDR2 YFSETQ. The CDR3 has 14 residues. The V and J ends lost 4 bases and 6 bases respectively, with 15 bases between them. CDR3 residues: CASSVGTAGDTQYF. The CDR3 DNA follows: TGCGCCAGCAGCGTGGGGACCGCCGGGGATACGCAGTATTTT.

About this clonotype itself: One junction end disagrees with the germline gene, perhaps due to a read error. The J gene is TRBJ2-1, the V gene TRBV3-1, with 11 bases that match TRBD2. The germline CDR1 and CDR2 sequences are LGHDT and YNNKEL (reference sequence). The length of the CDR3 is 18 residues. CDR3 sequence reads: CGSSQVGSGGGSDNEQFF. DNA of the CDR3: TGTGGCAGCAGCCAAGTTGGTAGCGGGGGGGGATCGGACAATGAGCAGTTCTTC.

This chain uses TRBV5-1 with TRBJ2-4; possible D gene TRBD1, 6 bases. CDR3 length: 14 residues. The V gene lost 4 bases and the J gene lost 8 bases, with 16 bases spanning the gap. Germline loops: CDR1 SGHRS, CDR2 YFSETQ. The CDR3 DNA reads as TGCGCCAGCAGCGGACCAGGGGAAGGGGACATTCAGTACTTC. Its protein product is CASSGPGEGDIQYF. The full variable domain, with the rest looked up from reference TRBV5-1 and TRBJ2-4, is KAGVTQTPRYLIKTRGQQVTLSCSPISGHRSVSWYQQTPGQGLQFLFEYFSETQRNKGNFPGRFSGRQFSNSRSEMNVSTLELGDSALYLCASSGPGEGDIQYFGAGTRLSVL.

This clonotype came up a few times. The CDR3 spells CASLETTAILNQPQHF. The CDR3 nucleotides are TGTGCCAGCTTAGAAACGACAGCCATTCTCAATCAGCCCCAGCATTTT. The chain joins TRBV7-2 to TRBJ1-5, with a possible D match to TRBD1 (5 bases). This CDR3 contains 16 residues. Germline-derived CDR1 and CDR2 are SGHTA and FQGNSA. Between the trimmed V and J ends, which lost 8 bases and 3 bases, there was a span of 20 bases.

This clonotype was recorded once. V gene TRBV10-3 combines with J gene TRBJ2-3, with a weak D call TRBD1 (5 bases). Trimming left V 7 bases short and J 3 bases short, with 11 bases between. From germline, CDR1 is ENHRY and CDR2 SYGVKD. CDR3 length: 13 amino acids. CDR3 in DNA: TGTGCCATCACAGGGAAGTCGACAGATACGCAGTATTTT. Amino acids: CAITGKSTDTQYF.

This clonotype was counted only a few times. The V and J genes are TRBV20-1 and TRBJ2-7; D may be TRBD1 or TRBD2 (5 bases each). Germline-derived CDR1 and CDR2 are DFQATT and SNEGSKA (reference sequence). The germline V and J ends were trimmed by 4 bases and 4 bases, with 17 bases remaining between them. The CDR3 covers 14 residues. The CDR3 DNA reads TGCAGTGCTAACCCCGGGACCACCCTTTACGAGCAGTACTTC. Protein product: CSANPGTTLYEQYF.

The CDR3 protein is CASSYLQGPGDQPQHF. In DNA form, the CDR3 reads TGTGCCAGCAGTTACCTTCAGGGGCCAGGTGATCAGCCCCAGCATTTT. The chain is built from TRBV6-5 and TRBJ1-5, with D possibly TRBD1 on 6 matching bases. V was cut by 2 bases and J by 5 bases, with 16 bases left in between. The CDR3 sequence is 16 residues long. Germline V gene lookup returns CDR1 MNHEY and CDR2 SVGAGI.

V and J are TRBV5-1 and TRBJ2-7; 8 bases fit TRBD2. The ends lost 4 bases at V and 0 bases at J; junction bases unmatched: 12. CDR1 SGHRS and CDR2 YFSETQ come from the germline V gene. This CDR3 is 17 amino acids long. Here the CDR3 reads CASSLGSSGHYSYEQYF. The DNA for the CDR3 is TGCGCCAGCAGCCTCGGGTCTAGCGGGCATTACTCCTACGAGCAGTACTTC.

This clonotype was observed a few times. V gene TRBV20-1 combines with J gene TRBJ1-2; perhaps TRBD1 as D (5 bases). Trimming pared 5 bases from V and 7 bases from J, leaving 20 bases between. CDR1 and CDR2 (germline): DFQATT, SNEGSKA (reference sequence). CDR3 length: 14 residues. The CDR3 here is CSAFNSPRQSGYTF. The CDR3 nucleotides are TGCAGTGCTTTTAACAGCCCCAGACAGAGTGGCTACACCTTC.

J is TRBJ1-1 and V is TRBV12-3 or TRBV12-4; possibly TRBD1 for D (6 bases). V was trimmed by 3 bases and J by 4 bases, leaving 15 bases between them. This CDR3 has 15 residues. CDR3 in DNA: TGTGCCAGCAGTTTTTCCCCCCGAGGGGGCACTGAAGCTTTCTTT. Translation: CASSFSPRGGTEAFF.

Regarding this clonotype: A much larger clone differs from this one at a single base, so this may be a read error. The chain links TRBV3-1 to TRBJ2-1, with 9 nucleotides matching TRBD2. CDR1 and CDR2 from the germline V gene are LGHDT and YNNKEL (reference sequence). The CDR3 extends over 16 amino acids. The CDR3 sequence is CASSQGLAVSYDEQFF. In DNA, the CDR3 is TGTGCCAGCAGCCAAGGACTAGCGGTTTCCTACGATGAGCAGTTCTTC.

The J gene is TRBJ2-3, the V gene TRBV21-1; TRBD1 was called by the table and not checked on the DNA. TRBV21-1 has pseudogene status. CDR3 length: 17 amino acids. The CDR3 here is CASGKDMTGTVTDTQYF. In nucleotides, the CDR3 is TGTGCCAGCGGCAAAGATATGACAGGCACTGTCACAGATACGCAGTATTTT.

At least ten counts were recorded for this clonotype. CDR3 nucleotide sequence: TGCGCCAGCAGCTTAGGAGGGACCAATCAGCCCCAGCATTTT. As protein: CASSLGGTNQPQHF. The chain uses TRBV5-1 and TRBJ1-5; D is perhaps TRBD1 (5 bases). The CDR3 spans 14 residues. Germline V gives CDR1 SGHRS, CDR2 YFSETQ. V lost 2 bases and J 3 bases, leaving 9 bases between the germline ends.

The chain recombines TRBV20-1 with TRBJ1-4, with TRBD1 matching 9 bases. CDR1 and CDR2 (germline): DFQATT, SNEGSKA (reference sequence). Germline trimming cut 1 base from V and 8 bases from J; bases unmatched to any gene: 5. The CDR3 loop spans 14 amino acids. CDR3 in amino acids: CSARAEGTGEKLFF. The CDR3 DNA reads TGCAGTGCTAGAGCAGAAGGGACAGGGGAAAAACTGTTTTTT.